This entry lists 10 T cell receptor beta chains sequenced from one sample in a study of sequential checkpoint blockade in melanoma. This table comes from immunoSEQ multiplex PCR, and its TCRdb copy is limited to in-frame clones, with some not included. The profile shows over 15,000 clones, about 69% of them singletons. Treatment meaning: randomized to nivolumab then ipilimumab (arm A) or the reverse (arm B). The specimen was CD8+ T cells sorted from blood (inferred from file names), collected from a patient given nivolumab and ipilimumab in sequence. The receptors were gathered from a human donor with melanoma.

CDR3 DNA: TGTGCCAGCAGCGAGGGGACAGGGGAATACAATGAGCAGTTCTTC. Its translation is CASSEGTGEYNEQFF. This rearrangement joins TRBV9 to TRBJ2-1; 10 nucleotides align to TRBD1. The V gene's germline CDR1 is SGDLS and CDR2 YYNGEE. V lost 3 bases, J lost 4 bases, and 4 bases stayed unmatched. The CDR3 sequence is 15 residues long. Looking up the rest from reference TRBV9 and TRBJ2-1 gives the full variable domain: DSGVTQTPKHLITATGQRVTLRCSPRSGDLSVYWYQQSLDQGLQFLIQYYNGEERAKGNILERFSAQQFPDLHSELNLSSLELGDSALYFCASSEGTGEYNEQFFGPGTRLTVL.

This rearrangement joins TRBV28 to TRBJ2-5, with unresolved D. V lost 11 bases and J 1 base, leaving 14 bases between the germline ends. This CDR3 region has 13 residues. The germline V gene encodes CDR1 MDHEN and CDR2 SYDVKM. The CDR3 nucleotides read TGTGCCGGAGCCGACTGGCTCCAAGAGACCCAGTACTTC. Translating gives CAGADWLQETQYF. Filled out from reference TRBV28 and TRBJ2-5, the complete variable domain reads DVKVTQSSRYLVKRTGEKVFLECVQDMDHENMFWYRQDPGLGLRLIYFSYDVKMKEKGDIPEGYSVSREKKERFSLILESASTNQTSMYLCAGADWLQETQYFGPGTRLLVL.

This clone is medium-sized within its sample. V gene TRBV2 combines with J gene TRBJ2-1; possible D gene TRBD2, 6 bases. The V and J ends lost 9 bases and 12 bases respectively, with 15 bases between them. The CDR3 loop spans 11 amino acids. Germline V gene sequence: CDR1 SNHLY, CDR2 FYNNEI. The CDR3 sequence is CASYISRGQFF. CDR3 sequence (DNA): TGTGCCAGTTACATCTCGCGGGGGCAGTTCTTC.

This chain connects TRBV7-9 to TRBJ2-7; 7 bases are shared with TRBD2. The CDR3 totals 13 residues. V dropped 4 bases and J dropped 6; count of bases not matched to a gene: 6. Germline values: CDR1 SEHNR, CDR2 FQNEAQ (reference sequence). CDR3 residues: CASSYPGGSEQYF. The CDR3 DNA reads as TGTGCCAGCAGCTACCCCGGGGGGTCCGAGCAGTACTTC.

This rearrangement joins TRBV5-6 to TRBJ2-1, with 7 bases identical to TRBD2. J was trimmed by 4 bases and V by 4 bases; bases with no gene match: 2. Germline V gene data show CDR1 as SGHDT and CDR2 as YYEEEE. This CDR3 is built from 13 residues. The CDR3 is CASSGEGYNEQFF. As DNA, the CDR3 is TGTGCCAGCAGCGGGGAGGGGTACAATGAGCAGTTCTTC.

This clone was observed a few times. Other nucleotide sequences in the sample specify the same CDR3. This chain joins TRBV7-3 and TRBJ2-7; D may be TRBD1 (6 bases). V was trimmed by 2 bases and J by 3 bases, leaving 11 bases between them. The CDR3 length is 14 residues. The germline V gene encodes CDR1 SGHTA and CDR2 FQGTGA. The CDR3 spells CASSLGAGDYEQYF. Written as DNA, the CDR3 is TGTGCCAGCAGCTTAGGTGCAGGGGACTACGAGCAGTACTTC.

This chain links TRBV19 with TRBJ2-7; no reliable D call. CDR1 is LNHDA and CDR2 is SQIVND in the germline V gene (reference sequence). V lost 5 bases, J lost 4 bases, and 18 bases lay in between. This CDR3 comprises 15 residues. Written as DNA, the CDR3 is TGTGCCAGTAGTCCGACGGGTCCCGGTGCTTACGAGCAGTACTTC. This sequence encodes CASSPTGPGAYEQYF. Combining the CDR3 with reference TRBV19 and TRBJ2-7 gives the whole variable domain DGGITQSPKYLFRKEGQNVTLSCEQNLNHDAMYWYRQDPGQGLRLIYYSQIVNDFQKGDIAEGYSVSREKKESFPLTVTSAQKNPTAFYLCASSPTGPGAYEQYFGPGTRLTVT.

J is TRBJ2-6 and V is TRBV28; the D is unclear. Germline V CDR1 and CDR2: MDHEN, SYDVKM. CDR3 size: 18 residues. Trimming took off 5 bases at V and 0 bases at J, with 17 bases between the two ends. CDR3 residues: CASSGWATPISGANVLTF. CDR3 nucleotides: TGTGCCAGCAGTGGGTGGGCGACACCTATCTCTGGGGCCAACGTCCTGACTTTC.

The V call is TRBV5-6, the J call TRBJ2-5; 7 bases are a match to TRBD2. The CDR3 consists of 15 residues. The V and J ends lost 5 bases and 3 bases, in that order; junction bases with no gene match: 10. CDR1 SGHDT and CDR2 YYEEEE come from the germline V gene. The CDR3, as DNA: TGTGCCAGCAGACGCGTGGGTCTAGCGGAAGAGACCCAGTACTTC. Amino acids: CASRRVGLAEETQYF. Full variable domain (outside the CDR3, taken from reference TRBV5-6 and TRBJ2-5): DAGVTQSPTHLIKTRGQQVTLRCSPKSGHDTVSWYQQALGQGPQFIFQYYEEEERQRGNFPDRFSGHQFPNYSSELNVNALLLGDSALYLCASRRVGLAEETQYFGPGTRLLVL.

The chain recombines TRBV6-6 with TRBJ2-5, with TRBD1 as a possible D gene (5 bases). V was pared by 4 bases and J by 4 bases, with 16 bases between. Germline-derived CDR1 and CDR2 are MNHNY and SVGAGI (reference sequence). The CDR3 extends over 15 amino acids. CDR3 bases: TGTGCCAGCAGTTCGCCCCCAGGGATAAGAGAGACCCAGTACTTC. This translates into CASSSPPGIRETQYF.